This TCR beta chain is from a study of breast tumors, draining lymph nodes, adjacent tissues. From the multiplex PCR reads, TCRdb called clonotypes with MiXCR, one entry per CDR3 protein. This table has over 200,000 distinct CDR3 sequences, under 40% appearing once. In germline, CDR1 is SGHTA, CDR2 FQGTGA. This CDR3 is 17 amino acids long. Breast cancer patients provided tissue from their axillary draining lymph nodes. This clonotype was picked up a small number of times. A much larger clone is a single base away; this may be a read error. This TCR came from a female donor with breast cancer. Some clones in this sample may be carry-over from other donors' samples. This chain joins TRBV7-3 and TRBJ2-3, with D uncertain. Specimen: axillary lymph node tissue. CDR3 in DNA: TGTGCCAGCAGCTCACCTCGGACCAGGCAAGACACAGATCCGCAGTATTTT. Translation: CASSSPRTRQDTDPQYF.